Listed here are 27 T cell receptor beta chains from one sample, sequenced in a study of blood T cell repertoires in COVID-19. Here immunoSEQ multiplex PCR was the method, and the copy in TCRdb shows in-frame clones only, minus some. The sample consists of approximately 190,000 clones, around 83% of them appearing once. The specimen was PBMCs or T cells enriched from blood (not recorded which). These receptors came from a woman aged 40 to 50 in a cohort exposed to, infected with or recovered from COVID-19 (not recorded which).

The CDR3: CASSGQPTNEKLFF. CDR3 sequence (DNA): TGTGCCAGCAGCGGACAGCCAACTAATGAAAAACTGTTTTTT. V usage is TRBV28 and J usage is TRBJ1-4, with TRBD1 as a possible D gene (6 bases). CDR3 size: 14 residues. Germline CDR1 MDHEN, CDR2 SYDVKM. The germline V and J ends were trimmed by 6 bases and 0 bases, with 8 bases remaining between them.

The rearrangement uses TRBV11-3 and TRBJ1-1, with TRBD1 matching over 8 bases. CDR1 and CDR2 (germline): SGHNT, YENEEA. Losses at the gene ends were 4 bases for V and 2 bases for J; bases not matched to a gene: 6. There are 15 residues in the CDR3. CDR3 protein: CASSSGQGHNTEAFF. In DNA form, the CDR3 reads TGTGCCAGCAGCTCAGGACAGGGCCACAACACTGAAGCTTTCTTT.

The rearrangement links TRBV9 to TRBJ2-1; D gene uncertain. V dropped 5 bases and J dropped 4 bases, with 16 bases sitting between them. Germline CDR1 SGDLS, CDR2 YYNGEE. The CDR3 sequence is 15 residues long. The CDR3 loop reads CASSDARARYNEQFF. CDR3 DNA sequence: TGTGCCAGCAGTGACGCTAGAGCCCGATACAATGAGCAGTTCTTC.

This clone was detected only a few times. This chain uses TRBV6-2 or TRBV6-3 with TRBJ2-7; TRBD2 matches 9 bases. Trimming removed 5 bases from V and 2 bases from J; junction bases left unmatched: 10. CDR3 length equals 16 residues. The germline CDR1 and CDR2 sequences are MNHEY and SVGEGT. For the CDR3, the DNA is TGTGCCAGCAGTGCACAGAGAGCGGGAGGAACCTACGAGCAGTACTTC. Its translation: CASSAQRAGGTYEQYF.

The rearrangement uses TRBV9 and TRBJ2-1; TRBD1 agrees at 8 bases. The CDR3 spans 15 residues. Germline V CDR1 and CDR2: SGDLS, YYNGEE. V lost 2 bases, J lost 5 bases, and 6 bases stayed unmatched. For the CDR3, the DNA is TGTGCCAGCAGCGTGGGGGGACAGGCAAACAATGAGCAGTTCTTC. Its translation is CASSVGGQANNEQFF.

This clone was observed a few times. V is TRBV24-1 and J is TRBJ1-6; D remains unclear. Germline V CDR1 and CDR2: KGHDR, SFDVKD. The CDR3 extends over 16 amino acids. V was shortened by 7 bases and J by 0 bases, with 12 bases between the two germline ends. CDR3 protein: CATSQITFSYNSPLHF. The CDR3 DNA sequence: TGTGCCACCAGCCAGATTACGTTCTCCTATAATTCACCCCTCCACTTT.

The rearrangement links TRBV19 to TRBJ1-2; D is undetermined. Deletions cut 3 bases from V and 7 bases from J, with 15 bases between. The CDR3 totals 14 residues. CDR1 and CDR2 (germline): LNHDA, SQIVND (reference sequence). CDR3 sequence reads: CASSIVPAGIGYTF. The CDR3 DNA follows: TGTGCCAGTAGTATTGTCCCCGCGGGTATTGGCTACACCTTC.

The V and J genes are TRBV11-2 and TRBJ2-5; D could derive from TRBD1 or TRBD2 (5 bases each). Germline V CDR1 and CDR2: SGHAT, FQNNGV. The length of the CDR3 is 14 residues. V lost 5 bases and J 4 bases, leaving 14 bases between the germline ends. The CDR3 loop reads CASSVGVGRETQYF. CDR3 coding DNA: TGTGCCAGCAGCGTAGGGGTTGGGAGAGAGACCCAGTACTTC. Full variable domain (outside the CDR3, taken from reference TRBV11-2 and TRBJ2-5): EAGVAQSPRYKIIEKRQSVAFWCNPISGHATLYWYQQILGQGPKLLIQFQNNGVVDDSQLPKDRFSAERLKGVDSTLKIQPAKLEDSAVYLCASSVGVGRETQYFGPGTRLLVL.

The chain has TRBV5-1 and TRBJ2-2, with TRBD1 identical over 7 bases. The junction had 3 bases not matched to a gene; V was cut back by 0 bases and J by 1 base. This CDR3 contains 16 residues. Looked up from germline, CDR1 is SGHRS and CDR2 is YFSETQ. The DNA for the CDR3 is TGCGCCAGCAGCTTGGTTTGGACAGGGAACACCGGGGAGCTGTTTTTT. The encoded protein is CASSLVWTGNTGELFF.

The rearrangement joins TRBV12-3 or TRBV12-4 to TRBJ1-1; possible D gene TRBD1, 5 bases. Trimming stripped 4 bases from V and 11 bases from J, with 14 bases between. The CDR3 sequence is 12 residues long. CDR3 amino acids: CASSWTTRGAFF. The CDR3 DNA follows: TGTGCCAGCAGTTGGACAACTCGTGGCGCTTTCTTT.

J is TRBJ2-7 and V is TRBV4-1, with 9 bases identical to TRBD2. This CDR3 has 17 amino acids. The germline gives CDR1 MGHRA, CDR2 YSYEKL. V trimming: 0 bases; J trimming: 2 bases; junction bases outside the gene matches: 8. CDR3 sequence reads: CASSQEELRGGAYEQYF. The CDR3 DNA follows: TGCGCCAGCAGCCAAGAGGAACTACGCGGGGGGGCCTACGAGCAGTACTTC.

This CDR3 is CASSLTPRGRGYTF. The CDR3 DNA reads TGTGCCAGCAGTTTAACCCCCAGGGGACGGGGCTACACCTTC. The rearrangement uses TRBV27 and TRBJ1-2, with D possibly being TRBD1 (6 bases). This CDR3 has 14 amino acids. Looked up from germline, CDR1 is MNHEY and CDR2 is SMNVEV (reference sequence). Trimming stripped 2 bases from V and 8 bases from J, with 15 bases between.

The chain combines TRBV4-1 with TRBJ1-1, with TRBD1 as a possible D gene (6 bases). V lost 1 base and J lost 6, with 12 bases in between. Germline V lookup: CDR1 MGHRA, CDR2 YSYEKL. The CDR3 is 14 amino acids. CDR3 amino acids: CASSQGATGSEAFF. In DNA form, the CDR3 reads TGCGCCAGCAGCCAAGGGGCTACAGGGTCTGAAGCTTTCTTT.

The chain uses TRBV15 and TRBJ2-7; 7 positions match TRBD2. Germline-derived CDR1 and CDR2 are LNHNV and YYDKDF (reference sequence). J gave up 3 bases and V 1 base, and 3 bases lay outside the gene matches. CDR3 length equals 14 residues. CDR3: CATSRGGGSYEQYF. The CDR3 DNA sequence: TGTGCCACCAGCAGAGGGGGGGGGAGCTACGAGCAGTACTTC.

CDR3 nucleotide sequence: TGTGCCACCAGTGATCCAGGGACAGGAGGAAACACCATATATTTT. It codes for CATSDPGTGGNTIYF. The chain joins TRBV24-1 to TRBJ1-3; 8 bases agree with TRBD1. Trimming took 3 bases from V and 4 from J; bases not matched to a gene: 4. The V gene's germline CDR1 is KGHDR and CDR2 SFDVKD. The CDR3 spans 15 residues.

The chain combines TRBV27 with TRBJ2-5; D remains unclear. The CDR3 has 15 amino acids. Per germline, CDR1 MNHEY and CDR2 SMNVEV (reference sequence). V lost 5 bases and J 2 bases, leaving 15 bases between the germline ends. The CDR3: CASSNLISSQETQYF. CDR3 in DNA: TGTGCCAGCAGTAACCTTATTAGCAGTCAAGAGACCCAGTACTTC.

The DNA of the CDR3 is TGTGCCATCAGCGGGGGGGCTAGCGGGGGCACAGATACGCAGTATTTT. The encoded protein is CAISGGASGGTDTQYF. This chain links TRBV10-3 with TRBJ2-3, with TRBD2 identical over 9 bases. Trimming removed 6 bases from V and 1 base from J; junction bases left unmatched: 8. The germline gives CDR1 ENHRY, CDR2 SYGVKD. The CDR3 sequence is 16 residues long.

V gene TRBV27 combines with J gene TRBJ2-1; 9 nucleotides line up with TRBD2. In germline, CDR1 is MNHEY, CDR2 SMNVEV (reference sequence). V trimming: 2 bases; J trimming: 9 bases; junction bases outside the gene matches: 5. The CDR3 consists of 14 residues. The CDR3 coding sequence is TGTGCCAGCAGTTTACGAGCGGGGGGTGGTGAGCAGTTCTTC. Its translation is CASSLRAGGGEQFF.

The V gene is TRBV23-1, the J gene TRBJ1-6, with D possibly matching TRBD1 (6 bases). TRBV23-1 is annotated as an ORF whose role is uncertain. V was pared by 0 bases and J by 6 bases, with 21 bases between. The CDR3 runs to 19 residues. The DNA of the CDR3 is TGCGCCAGCAGTCAATCGGAAACCCAGGGGAACGGGGTTAATTCACCCCTCCACTTT. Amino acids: CASSQSETQGNGVNSPLHF.

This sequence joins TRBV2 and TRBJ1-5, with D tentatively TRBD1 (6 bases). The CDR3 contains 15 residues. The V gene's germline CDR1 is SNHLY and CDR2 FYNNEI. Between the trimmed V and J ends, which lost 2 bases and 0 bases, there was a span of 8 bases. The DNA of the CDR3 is TGTGCCAGCAGTGAAAGGGGGATTAGCAATCAGCCCCAGCATTTT. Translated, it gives CASSERGISNQPQHF. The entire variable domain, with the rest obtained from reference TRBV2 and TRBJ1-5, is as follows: EPEVTQTPSHQVTQMGQEVILRCVPISNHLYFYWYRQILGQKVEFLVSFYNNEISEKSEIFDDQFSVERPDGSNFTLKIRSTKLEDSAMYFCASSERGISNQPQHFGDGTRLSIL.

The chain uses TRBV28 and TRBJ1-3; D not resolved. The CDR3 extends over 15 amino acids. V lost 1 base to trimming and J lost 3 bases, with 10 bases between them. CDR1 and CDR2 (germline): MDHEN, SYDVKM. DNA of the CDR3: TGTGCCAGCAGTTTATCGTCCCGAGATGGAAACACCATATATTTT. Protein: CASSLSSRDGNTIYF.

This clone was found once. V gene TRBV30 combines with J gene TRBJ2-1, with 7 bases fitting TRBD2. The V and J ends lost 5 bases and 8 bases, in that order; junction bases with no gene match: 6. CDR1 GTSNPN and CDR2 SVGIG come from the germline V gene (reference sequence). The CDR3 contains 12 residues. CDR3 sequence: CAWDQGGDEQFF. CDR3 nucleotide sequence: TGTGCCTGGGATCAGGGAGGGGATGAGCAGTTCTTC.

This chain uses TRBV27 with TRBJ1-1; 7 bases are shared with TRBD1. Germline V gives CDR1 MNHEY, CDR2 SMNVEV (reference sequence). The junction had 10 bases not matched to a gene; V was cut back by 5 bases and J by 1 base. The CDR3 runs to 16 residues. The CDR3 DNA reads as TGTGCCAGCAGTCGACTACGGGACAGTCGGAACACTGAAGCTTTCTTT. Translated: CASSRLRDSRNTEAFF.

The CDR3, as DNA: TGCGCCAGCACTTCAGCGGGAGCCCCAGATACGCAGTATTTT. Protein sequence: CASTSAGAPDTQYF. The rearrangement uses TRBV10-2 and TRBJ2-3; 8 bases line up with TRBD2. CDR1 WSHSY and CDR2 SAAADI come from the germline V gene. The CDR3 sequence is 14 residues long. Trimming at V came to 7 bases and at J to 4 bases, leaving 7 bases not matched to a gene.

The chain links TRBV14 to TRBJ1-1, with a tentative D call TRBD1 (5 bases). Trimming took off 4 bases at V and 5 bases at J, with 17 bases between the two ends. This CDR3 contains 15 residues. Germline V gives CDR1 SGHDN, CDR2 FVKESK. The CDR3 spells CASSRPGGFSTEAFF. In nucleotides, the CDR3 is TGTGCCAGCAGCCGCCCCGGGGGGTTCAGTACTGAAGCTTTCTTT.

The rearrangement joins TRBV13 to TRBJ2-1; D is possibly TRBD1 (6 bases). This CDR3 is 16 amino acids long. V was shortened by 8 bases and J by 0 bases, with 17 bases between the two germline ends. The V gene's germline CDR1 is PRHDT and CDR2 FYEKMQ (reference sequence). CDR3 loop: CASSKGQGSSYNEQFF. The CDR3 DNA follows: TGTGCCAGCTCGAAGGGGCAGGGGAGCTCCTACAATGAGCAGTTCTTC.

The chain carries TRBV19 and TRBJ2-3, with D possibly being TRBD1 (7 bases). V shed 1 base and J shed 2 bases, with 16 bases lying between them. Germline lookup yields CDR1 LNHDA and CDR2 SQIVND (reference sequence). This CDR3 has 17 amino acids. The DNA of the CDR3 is TGTGCCAGTAGTATAGTCGGGGGACAGCCCTACACAGATACGCAGTATTTT. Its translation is CASSIVGGQPYTDTQYF.